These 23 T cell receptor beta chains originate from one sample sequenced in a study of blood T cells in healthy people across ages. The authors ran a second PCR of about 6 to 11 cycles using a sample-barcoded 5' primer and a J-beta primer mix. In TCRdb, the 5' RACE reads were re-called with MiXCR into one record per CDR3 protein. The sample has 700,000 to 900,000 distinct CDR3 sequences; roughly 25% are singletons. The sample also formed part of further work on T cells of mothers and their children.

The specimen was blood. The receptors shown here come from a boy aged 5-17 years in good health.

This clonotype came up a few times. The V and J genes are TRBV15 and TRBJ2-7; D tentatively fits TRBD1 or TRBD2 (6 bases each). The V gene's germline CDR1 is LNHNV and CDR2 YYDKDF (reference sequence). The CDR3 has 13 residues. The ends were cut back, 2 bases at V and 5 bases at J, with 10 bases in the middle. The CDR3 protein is CATSRLRGDEQYF. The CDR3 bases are TGTGCCACCAGCAGACTAAGGGGGGACGAGCAGTACTTC.

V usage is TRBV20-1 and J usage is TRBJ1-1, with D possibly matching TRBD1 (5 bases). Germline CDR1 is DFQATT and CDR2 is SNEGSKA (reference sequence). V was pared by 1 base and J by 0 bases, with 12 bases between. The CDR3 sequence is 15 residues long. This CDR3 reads CSARATGRVNTEAFF. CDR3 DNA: TGCAGTGCTAGAGCCACGGGACGGGTGAACACTGAAGCTTTCTTT.

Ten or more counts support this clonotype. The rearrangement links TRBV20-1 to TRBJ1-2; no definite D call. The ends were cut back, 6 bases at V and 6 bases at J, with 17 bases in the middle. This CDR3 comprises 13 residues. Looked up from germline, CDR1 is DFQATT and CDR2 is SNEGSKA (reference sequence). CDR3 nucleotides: TGCAGTGCAGAACCCTGGACGGAAGATGGCTACACCTTC. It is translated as CSAEPWTEDGYTF.

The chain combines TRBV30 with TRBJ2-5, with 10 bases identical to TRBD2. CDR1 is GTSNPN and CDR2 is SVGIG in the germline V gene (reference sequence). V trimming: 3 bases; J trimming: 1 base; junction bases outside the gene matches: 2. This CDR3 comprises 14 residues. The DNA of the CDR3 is TGTGCCTGGAGAACTAGCGGGATCCAAGAGACCCAGTACTTC. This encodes CAWRTSGIQETQYF.

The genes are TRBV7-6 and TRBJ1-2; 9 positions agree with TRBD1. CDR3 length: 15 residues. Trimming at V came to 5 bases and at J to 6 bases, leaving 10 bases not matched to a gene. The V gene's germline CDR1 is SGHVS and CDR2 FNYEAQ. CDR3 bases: TGTGCCAGCAGCGGATACAGGGGGCCAAGGGATGGCTACACCTTC. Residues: CASSGYRGPRDGYTF.

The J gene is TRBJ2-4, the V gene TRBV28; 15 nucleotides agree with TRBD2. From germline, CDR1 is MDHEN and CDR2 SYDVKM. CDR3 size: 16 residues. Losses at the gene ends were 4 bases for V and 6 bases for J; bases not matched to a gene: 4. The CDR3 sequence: CASSSSGLAGGNIQYF. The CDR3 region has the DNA TGTGCCAGCAGTTCCTCGGGACTAGCGGGGGGAAACATTCAGTACTTC.

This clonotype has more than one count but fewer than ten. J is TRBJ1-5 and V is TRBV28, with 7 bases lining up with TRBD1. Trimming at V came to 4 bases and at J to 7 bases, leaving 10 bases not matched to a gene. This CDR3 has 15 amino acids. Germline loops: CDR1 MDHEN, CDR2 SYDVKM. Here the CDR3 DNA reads TGTGCCAGCAGTTCCTCGGGCAGGGGGAACCAGCCCCAGCATTTT. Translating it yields CASSSSGRGNQPQHF.

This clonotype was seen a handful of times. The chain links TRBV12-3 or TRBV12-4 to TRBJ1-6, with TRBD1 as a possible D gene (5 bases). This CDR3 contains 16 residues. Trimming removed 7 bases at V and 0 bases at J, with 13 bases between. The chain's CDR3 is CASNSHGGSYNSPLHF. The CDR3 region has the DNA TGTGCCAGCAATTCGCACGGGGGCTCCTATAATTCACCCCTCCACTTT.

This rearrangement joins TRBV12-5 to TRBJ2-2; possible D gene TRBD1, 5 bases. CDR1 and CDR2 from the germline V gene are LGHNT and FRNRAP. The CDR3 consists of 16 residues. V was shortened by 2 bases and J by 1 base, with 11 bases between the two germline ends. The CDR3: CASGLQGYLNTGELFF. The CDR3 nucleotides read TGTGCTAGTGGTTTGCAGGGCTACCTGAACACCGGGGAGCTGTTTTTT.

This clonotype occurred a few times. CDR3 residues: CASIATDGQGGNQPQHF. CDR3 DNA sequence: TGTGCCAGCATCGCCACGGACGGACAGGGGGGTAATCAGCCCCAGCATTTT. V is TRBV28 and J is TRBJ1-5; 10 bases line up with TRBD1. Germline V gene data show CDR1 as MDHEN and CDR2 as SYDVKM. CDR3 length: 17 amino acids. The trim removed 7 bases at V and 4 bases at J, leaving 13 bases unmatched.

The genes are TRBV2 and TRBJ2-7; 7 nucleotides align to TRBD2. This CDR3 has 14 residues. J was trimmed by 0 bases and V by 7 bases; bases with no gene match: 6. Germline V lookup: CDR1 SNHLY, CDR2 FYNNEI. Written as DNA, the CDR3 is TGTGCCAGCACTTGGGGGGGGAGCTCCTACGAGCAGTACTTC. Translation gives CASTWGGSSYEQYF.

The CDR3 spells CASSLGGLAGRNYQETQYF. CDR3 DNA: TGCGCCAGCAGCTTGGGAGGACTAGCGGGGAGAAACTACCAAGAGACCCAGTACTTC. The gene calls are TRBV5-1 and TRBJ2-5; 12 bases agree with TRBD2. Germline V CDR1 and CDR2: SGHRS, YFSETQ. V was clipped by 0 bases and J by 0 bases; unmatched bases: 9. CDR3 length: 19 amino acids. The variable domain in full, completed from reference TRBV5-1 and TRBJ2-5, reads KAGVTQTPRYLIKTRGQQVTLSCSPISGHRSVSWYQQTPGQGLQFLFEYFSETQRNKGNFPGRFSGRQFSNSRSEMNVSTLELGDSALYLCASSLGGLAGRNYQETQYFGPGTRLLVL.

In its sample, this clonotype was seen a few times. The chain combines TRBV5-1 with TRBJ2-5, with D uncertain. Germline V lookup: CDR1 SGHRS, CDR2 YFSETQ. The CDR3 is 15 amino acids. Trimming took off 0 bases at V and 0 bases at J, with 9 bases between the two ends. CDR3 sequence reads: CASSLAYSNQETQYF. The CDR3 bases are TGCGCCAGCAGCTTGGCCTATTCTAACCAAGAGACCCAGTACTTC.

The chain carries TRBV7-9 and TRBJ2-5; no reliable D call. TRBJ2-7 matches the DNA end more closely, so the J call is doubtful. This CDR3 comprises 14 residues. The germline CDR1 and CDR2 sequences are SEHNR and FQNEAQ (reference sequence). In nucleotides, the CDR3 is TGTGCCAGCGATGCTTTAAAAGAGACCCACGAGCAGTACTTC. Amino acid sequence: CASDALKETHEQYF.

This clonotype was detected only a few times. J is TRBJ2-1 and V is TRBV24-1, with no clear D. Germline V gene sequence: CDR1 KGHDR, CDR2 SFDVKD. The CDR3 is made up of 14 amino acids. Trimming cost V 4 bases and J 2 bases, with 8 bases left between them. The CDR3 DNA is TGTGCCACCAGTGAGAGCGAAGCCTACAATGAGCAGTTCTTC. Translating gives CATSESEAYNEQFF.

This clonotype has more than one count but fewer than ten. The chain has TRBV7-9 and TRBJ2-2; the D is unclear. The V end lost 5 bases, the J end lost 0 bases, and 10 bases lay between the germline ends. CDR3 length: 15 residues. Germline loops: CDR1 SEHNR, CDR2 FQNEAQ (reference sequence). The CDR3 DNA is TGTGCCAGCAGCCGGCCACCCTCGAACACCGGGGAGCTGTTTTTT. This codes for CASSRPPSNTGELFF. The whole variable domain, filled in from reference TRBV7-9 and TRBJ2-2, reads DTGVSQNPRHKITKRGQNVTFRCDPISEHNRLYWYRQTLGQGPEFLTYFQNEAQLEKSRLLSDRFSAERPKGSFSTLEIQRTEQGDSAMYLCASSRPPSNTGELFFGEGSRLTVL.

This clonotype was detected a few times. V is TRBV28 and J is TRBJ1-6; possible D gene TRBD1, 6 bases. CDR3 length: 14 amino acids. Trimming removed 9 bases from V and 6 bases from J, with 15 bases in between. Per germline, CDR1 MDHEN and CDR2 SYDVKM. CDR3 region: CASSAGHPNSPLHF. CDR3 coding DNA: TGTGCCAGTAGTGCGGGACACCCTAATTCACCCCTCCACTTT. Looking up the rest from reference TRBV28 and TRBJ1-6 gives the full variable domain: DVKVTQSSRYLVKRTGEKVFLECVQDMDHENMFWYRQDPGLGLRLIYFSYDVKMKEKGDIPEGYSVSREKKERFSLILESASTNQTSMYLCASSAGHPNSPLHFGNGTRLTVT.

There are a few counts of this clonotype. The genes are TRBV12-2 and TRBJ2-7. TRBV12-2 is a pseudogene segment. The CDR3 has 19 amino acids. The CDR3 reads CASRLATPPMRQTHYEQYF. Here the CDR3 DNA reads TGTGCAAGTCGCTTAGCCACCCCACCGATGAGGCAAACCCACTACGAGCAGTACTTC.

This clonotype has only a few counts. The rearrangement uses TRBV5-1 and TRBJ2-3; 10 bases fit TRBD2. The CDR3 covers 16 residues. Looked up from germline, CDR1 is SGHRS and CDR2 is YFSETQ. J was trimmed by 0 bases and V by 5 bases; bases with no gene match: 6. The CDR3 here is CASRRAGGRSTDTQYF. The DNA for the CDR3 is TGCGCCAGCAGGCGAGCGGGGGGGCGGAGCACAGATACGCAGTATTTT.

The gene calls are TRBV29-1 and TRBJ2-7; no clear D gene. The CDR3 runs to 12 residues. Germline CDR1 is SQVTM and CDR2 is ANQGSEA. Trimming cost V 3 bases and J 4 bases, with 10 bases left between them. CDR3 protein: CSVDLGGYEQYF. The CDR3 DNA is TGCAGCGTTGACCTAGGCGGTTACGAGCAGTACTTC.

CDR3 region: CSARKSYEQFF. The CDR3 nucleotides read TGCAGTGCTAGAAAAAGCTATGAGCAGTTCTTC. The V call is TRBV20-1, the J call TRBJ2-1; D is undetermined. V gave up 2 bases and J gave up 8 bases, with 7 bases separating them. CDR3 length: 11 amino acids. Germline assignment: CDR1 DFQATT and CDR2 SNEGSKA (reference sequence).

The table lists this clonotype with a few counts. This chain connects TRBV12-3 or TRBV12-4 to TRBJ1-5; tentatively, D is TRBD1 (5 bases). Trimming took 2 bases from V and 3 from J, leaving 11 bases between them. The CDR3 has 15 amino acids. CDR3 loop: CASSLSGQNNQPQHF. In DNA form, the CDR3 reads TGTGCCAGCAGTTTATCTGGACAAAACAATCAGCCCCAGCATTTT.

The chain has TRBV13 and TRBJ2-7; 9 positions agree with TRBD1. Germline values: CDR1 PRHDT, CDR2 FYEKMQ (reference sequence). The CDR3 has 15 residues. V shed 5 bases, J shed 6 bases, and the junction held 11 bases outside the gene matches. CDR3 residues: CASSPPGQGLFEQYF. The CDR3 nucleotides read TGTGCCAGCAGCCCACCGGGACAGGGTCTCTTCGAGCAGTACTTC.